Listed below are T cell receptor beta chains from one sample, sequenced in a study of T cell responses to AZD1222 COVID-19 vaccine. Repertoires were generated with immunoSEQ multiplex PCR, while TCRdb's copy carries only in-frame clones and drops some. The sample lists about 160,000 clones, roughly nine tenths occurring once. The input for sequencing was peripheral blood, taken on day 0 of AZD1222 vaccination. These receptors all come from an adult in good health. Both conserved end residues are part of each CDR3. Each record gives: J gene, CDR3 length, clone size, D gene, V gene, CDR3 protein, CDR3 DNA. The D gene is left open where the match is weak. Clone size appears in some rows only: once, few, many, or a class for an expanded clone.

>TRBJ2-3|18|.|TRBD2|TRBV3-1/TRBV3-2
CASSLLEVAGGMADTQYF
TGTGCCAGCAGCCTTCTCGAGGTAGCGGGAGGGATGGCAGATACGCAGTATTTT
>TRBJ1-5|14|.|.|TRBV5-1
CASSVTGLEQPQHF
TGCGCCAGCAGCGTCACAGGGTTGGAACAGCCCCAGCATTTT
>TRBJ2-7|15|few|.|TRBV11-2
CASSFRGGTNYEQYF
TGTGCCAGCAGCTTTAGGGGGGGCACTAACTACGAGCAGTACTTC
>TRBJ2-3|14|.|.|TRBV7-8
CASSSGDSTDTQYF
TGTGCCAGCAGCTCAGGGGACAGCACAGATACGCAGTATTTT
>TRBJ2-7|12|.|.|TRBV2
CASSLTGHEQYF
TGTGCCAGCAGTCTTACAGGGCACGAGCAGTACTTC
>TRBJ2-1|17|.|.|TRBV3-1/TRBV3-2
CASSLGGAGADYNEQFF
TGTGCCAGCAGCCTTGGGGGGGCGGGGGCCGACTACAATGAGCAGTTCTTC
>TRBJ1-1|14|.|TRBD1|TRBV5-1
CASSPGQERAEAFF
TGCGCCAGCAGCCCGGGACAGGAGAGGGCTGAAGCTTTCTTT
>TRBJ2-7|14|.|TRBD1|TRBV6-5
CASTPGQGVHEQYF
TGTGCCAGCACCCCCGGGCAGGGGGTCCACGAGCAGTACTTC
>TRBJ2-5|19|.|TRBD2|TRBV4-3
CASSQDHQGGGAQWETQYF
TGCGCCAGCAGCCAAGATCATCAGGGCGGGGGGGCCCAGTGGGAGACCCAGTACTTC
>TRBJ2-5|15|.|TRBD2|TRBV7-2
CASSLGLAGAETQYF
TGTGCCAGCAGCTTAGGACTAGCGGGGGCAGAGACCCAGTACTTC
>TRBJ1-1|15|.|.|TRBV3-1/TRBV3-2
CASSQEMGGFTEAFF
TGTGCCAGCAGCCAAGAAATGGGAGGGTTCACTGAAGCTTTCTTT
>TRBJ2-1|13|.|TRBD2|TRBV10-2
CASSNGLAGEVFF
TGCGCCAGCAGTAACGGACTAGCGGGAGAGGTGTTCTTC
>TRBJ2-1|16|.|.|TRBV25-1
CASSEFRAGSDNEQFF
TGTGCCAGCAGTGAATTTAGGGCAGGGTCCGACAATGAGCAGTTCTTC
>TRBJ2-7|15|.|.|TRBV20-1
CSASRLTAGPYEQYF
TGCAGTGCTAGTAGGTTGACCGCGGGTCCCTACGAGCAGTACTTC
>TRBJ2-6|16|.|.|TRBV11-1
CASSLAWSSGANVLTF
TGTGCCAGCAGCTTAGCCTGGTCCTCTGGGGCCAACGTCCTGACTTTC
>TRBJ1-5|14|.|TRBD1|TRBV15
CATRPTGNNQPQHF
TGTGCCACCAGGCCGACAGGGAACAATCAGCCCCAGCATTTT
>TRBJ1-2|16|.|.|TRBV6-4
CASTGGGTNVSHGYTF
TGTGCCAGCACCGGGGGGGGGACCAACGTGTCCCATGGCTACACCTTC
>TRBJ1-1|12|.|.|TRBV7-9
CASSPGQSEAFF
TGTGCCAGCAGCCCCGGACAATCTGAAGCTTTCTTT
>TRBJ1-1|12|.|.|TRBV5-1
CASSLVGPEAFF
TGCGCCAGCAGCTTGGTAGGGCCAGAAGCTTTCTTT
>TRBJ2-2|16|.|TRBD1|TRBV5-4
CASSWKQGAITGELFF
TGTGCCAGCAGCTGGAAACAGGGGGCGATTACCGGGGAGCTGTTTTTT
>TRBJ1-2|14|.|.|TRBV25-1
CASTPSGRWDGYTF
TGTGCCAGCACCCCCTCCGGGCGGTGGGATGGCTACACCTTC
>TRBJ2-2|15|.|TRBD1|TRBV5-4
CASSRQGAGTGELFF
TGTGCCAGCAGTAGACAGGGGGCCGGCACCGGGGAGCTGTTTTTT
>TRBJ2-7|14|.|.|TRBV6-5
CASRAGILTYEQYF
TGTGCCAGCAGAGCCGGGATACTCACCTACGAGCAGTACTTC
>TRBJ2-7|16|.|.|TRBV11-2
CASSLDVRGSTYEQYF
TGTGCCAGCAGCTTAGATGTTAGGGGCAGTACCTACGAGCAGTACTTC
>TRBJ1-2|11|.|.|TRBV28
CATEVNYGYTF
TGTGCCACCGAGGTTAACTATGGCTACACCTTC
>TRBJ2-1|15|.|.|TRBV7-7
CASSPKPNPHNEQFF
TGTGCCAGCAGCCCGAAGCCAAATCCCCACAATGAGCAGTTCTTC
>TRBJ1-2|13|.|.|TRBV2
CASSEYRDYGYTF
TGTGCCAGCAGTGAATACAGGGATTATGGCTACACCTTC
>TRBJ1-1|15|once|.|TRBV5-1
CASSPVSRGNTEAFF
TGCGCCAGCAGCCCCGTGAGCAGGGGAAACACTGAAGCTTTCTTT
>TRBJ1-1|13|.|.|TRBV4-2
CASSHTGGTEAFF
TGTGCCAGCAGCCATACGGGGGGGACTGAAGCTTTCTTT
>TRBJ2-7|14|.|.|TRBV24-1
CATSDLEQGGEQYF
TGTGCCACCAGTGATTTGGAGCAGGGAGGCGAGCAGTACTTC
>TRBJ2-1|13|.|.|TRBV11-3
CASSLGPNNEQFF
TGTGCCAGCAGCCTGGGACCTAACAATGAGCAGTTCTTC
>TRBJ2-2|16|.|TRBD1|TRBV18
CASSLRQGPNTGELFF
TGTGCCAGCTCCCTTAGACAGGGGCCTAACACCGGGGAGCTGTTTTTT
>TRBJ1-1|15|.|.|TRBV5-6
CASSLVPGMNTEAFF
TGTGCCAGCAGCTTGGTCCCCGGTATGAACACTGAAGCTTTCTTT
>TRBJ2-4|17|.|.|TRBV28
CASSLLGRALAKNIQYF
TGTGCCAGCAGTTTATTAGGCAGGGCCCTAGCCAAAAACATTCAGTACTTC
>TRBJ2-5|17|.|.|TRBV25-1
CASSDTIARDNQETQYF
TGTGCCAGCAGTGACACGATCGCCCGGGACAACCAAGAGACCCAGTACTTC
>TRBJ1-1|14|.|.|TRBV13
CASSLERGGTEAFF
TGTGCCAGCAGCTTGGAGAGGGGCGGGACTGAAGCTTTCTTT
>TRBJ2-1|11|.|.|TRBV7-9
CASSLGDEQFF
TGTGCCAGCAGCTTGGGAGATGAGCAGTTCTTC
>TRBJ2-5|18|.|TRBD1|TRBV27
CASSLGTGGIDVMETQYF
TGTGCCAGCAGTTTAGGGACAGGGGGCATCGATGTTATGGAGACCCAGTACTTC
>TRBJ2-4|16|once|TRBD2|TRBV28
CASSSLAGLAKNIQYF
TGTGCCAGCAGTTCTTTAGCGGGGTTAGCCAAAAACATTCAGTACTTC
>TRBJ1-5|18|.|.|TRBV4-2
CASSQEPWTPYSNQPQHF
TGTGCCAGCAGCCAAGAGCCCTGGACGCCTTATAGCAATCAGCCCCAGCATTTT